The rows below give T cell receptor beta chains drawn from one sample of a study of untreated major depressive disorder. Clones were read by immunoSEQ multiplex PCR, and TCRdb kept only the in-frame ones, dropping some. The profile shows more than 15,000 clones, 92% of them singletons. Input material: CD4+ T cells from PBMCs. These receptors all come from a woman between 40 and 55 years old with major depressive disorder. Each CDR3 is given with its conserved first and last residue. Each record gives: clone size, D gene, V gene, J gene, CDR3 length, CDR3 DNA, CDR3 protein. The D gene is left open where the match is weak. Expanded clones get a size class; other rows say once, few or many, or leave the size out.

clone size: -
D gene: TRBD1
V gene: TRBV14
J gene: TRBJ2-3
CDR3 length: 13
CDR3 DNA: TGTGCCAGCAGCCGCTTTGACAGGGGGACGCAGTATTTT
CDR3 protein: CASSRFDRGTQYF

clone size: -
D gene: -
V gene: TRBV30
J gene: TRBJ2-1
CDR3 length: 14
CDR3 DNA: TGTGCCTGGAGTGGAAGCGGGACATCGAATGAGCAGTTCTTC
CDR3 protein: CAWSGSGTSNEQFF

clone size: few
D gene: -
V gene: TRBV10-3
J gene: TRBJ2-7
CDR3 length: 12
CDR3 DNA: TGTGCCATCGGTGGGGTGAACTACGAGCAGTACTTC
CDR3 protein: CAIGGVNYEQYF

clone size: -
D gene: -
V gene: TRBV30
J gene: TRBJ2-7
CDR3 length: 13
CDR3 DNA: TGTGCCTGGAGTGTATCTGGGTTCTACGAGCAGTACTTC
CDR3 protein: CAWSVSGFYEQYF

clone size: -
D gene: TRBD1
V gene: TRBV2
J gene: TRBJ1-2
CDR3 length: 14
CDR3 DNA: TGTGCCAGCAGTTACAGGGGATGGCTCTATGGCTACACCTTC
CDR3 protein: CASSYRGWLYGYTF

clone size: -
D gene: -
V gene: TRBV25-1
J gene: TRBJ2-7
CDR3 length: 14
CDR3 DNA: TGTGCCAGCAGTGATGTAAGCAGGGCGAGGGAGCAGTACTTC
CDR3 protein: CASSDVSRAREQYF

clone size: -
D gene: TRBD1
V gene: TRBV5-1
J gene: TRBJ2-2
CDR3 length: 20
CDR3 DNA: TGCGCCAGCAGCTCCCTGAGCCTTCCCTACAGGGGATCGAACACCGGGGAGCTGTTTTTT
CDR3 protein: CASSSLSLPYRGSNTGELFF

clone size: medium-sized
D gene: TRBD1
V gene: TRBV2
J gene: TRBJ1-2
CDR3 length: 17
CDR3 DNA: TGTGCCAGCACTTCAGGGACAGGGGGCCTCACTAACTATGGCTACACCTTC
CDR3 protein: CASTSGTGGLTNYGYTF

clone size: -
D gene: TRBD1
V gene: TRBV28
J gene: TRBJ2-5
CDR3 length: 14
CDR3 DNA: TGTGCCAGCAGTTTGAGAGGGGGCAAAGAGACCCAGTACTTC
CDR3 protein: CASSLRGGKETQYF

clone size: -
D gene: TRBD1
V gene: TRBV5-1
J gene: TRBJ2-7
CDR3 length: 16
CDR3 DNA: TGCGCCAGCAGCTTATATATACGACAGGGAGAGAGCGAGCAGTACTTC
CDR3 protein: CASSLYIRQGESEQYF

clone size: once
D gene: -
V gene: TRBV28
J gene: TRBJ1-2
CDR3 length: 17
CDR3 DNA: TGTGCCAGCAGTTTCATCGGGAGTGGTGGGAGTAACTATGGCTACACCTTC
CDR3 protein: CASSFIGSGGSNYGYTF

clone size: -
D gene: TRBD2
V gene: TRBV11-3
J gene: TRBJ2-5
CDR3 length: 17
CDR3 DNA: TGTGCCAGCAGCATCGGGACTAGCGGGGGGGTAGGGGAGACCCAGTACTTC
CDR3 protein: CASSIGTSGGVGETQYF

clone size: -
D gene: -
V gene: TRBV7-3
J gene: TRBJ2-2
CDR3 length: 13
CDR3 DNA: TGTGCCAGCAGCTTAACGAGGACCGGGGAGCTGTTTTTT
CDR3 protein: CASSLTRTGELFF

clone size: -
D gene: -
V gene: TRBV30
J gene: TRBJ1-2
CDR3 length: 11
CDR3 DNA: TGTGCCTGGCAAGGAGACGGCGGCTACACCTTC
CDR3 protein: CAWQGDGGYTF

clone size: -
D gene: -
V gene: TRBV19
J gene: TRBJ1-2
CDR3 length: 13
CDR3 DNA: TGTGCCACTCGGGAGGGGGTAATGTCTGGCTACACCTTC
CDR3 protein: CATREGVMSGYTF

clone size: -
D gene: -
V gene: TRBV7-3
J gene: TRBJ1-2
CDR3 length: 13
CDR3 DNA: TGTGCCAGCAGCTCCCACAGGGAACATGGCTACACCTTC
CDR3 protein: CASSSHREHGYTF

clone size: -
D gene: TRBD2
V gene: TRBV2
J gene: TRBJ2-1
CDR3 length: 17
CDR3 DNA: TGTGCCAGCAGAGCTAGACATAGACTAGCGGGGGGGAATGAGCAGTTCTTC
CDR3 protein: CASRARHRLAGGNEQFF

clone size: -
D gene: TRBD1
V gene: TRBV9
J gene: TRBJ1-1
CDR3 length: 16
CDR3 DNA: TGTGCCAGCAGCGTTACATCAGGGGGCGGGAGCACTGAAGCTTTCTTT
CDR3 protein: CASSVTSGGGSTEAFF

clone size: -
D gene: -
V gene: TRBV11-2
J gene: TRBJ1-1
CDR3 length: 14
CDR3 DNA: TGTGCCAGCAGCTTGGGTGGGCGGGGGACTGAAGCTTTCTTT
CDR3 protein: CASSLGGRGTEAFF

clone size: -
D gene: -
V gene: TRBV6-5
J gene: TRBJ1-1
CDR3 length: 14
CDR3 DNA: TGTGCCAGCAGTTACTCGCCGGGGAACACTGAAGCTTTCTTT
CDR3 protein: CASSYSPGNTEAFF

clone size: -
D gene: -
V gene: TRBV10-3
J gene: TRBJ1-2
CDR3 length: 14
CDR3 DNA: TGTGCCACCCAGGGGCCACATTCTGGGTATGGCTACACCTTC
CDR3 protein: CATQGPHSGYGYTF

clone size: -
D gene: -
V gene: TRBV4-1
J gene: TRBJ1-5
CDR3 length: 13
CDR3 DNA: TGCGCCAGCAGCCAAGCCGGTTATCAGCCCCAGCATTTT
CDR3 protein: CASSQAGYQPQHF

clone size: -
D gene: -
V gene: TRBV6-1
J gene: TRBJ1-4
CDR3 length: 13
CDR3 DNA: TGTGCCAGCATTGCACAGGCTAATGAAAAACTGTTTTTT
CDR3 protein: CASIAQANEKLFF

clone size: once
D gene: -
V gene: TRBV18
J gene: TRBJ2-7
CDR3 length: 13
CDR3 DNA: TGTGCCAGCTCACCGGGTGGGGGGTACGAGCAGTACTTC
CDR3 protein: CASSPGGGYEQYF

clone size: -
D gene: TRBD1
V gene: TRBV11-1
J gene: TRBJ1-2
CDR3 length: 15
CDR3 DNA: TGTGCCAGCAGCCTTATTCCGGGACAGGGGTCGGCCTACACCTTC
CDR3 protein: CASSLIPGQGSAYTF

clone size: -
D gene: -
V gene: TRBV18
J gene: TRBJ1-2
CDR3 length: 14
CDR3 DNA: TGTGCCAGCTCACCACGGACAGACTCCTATGGCTACACCTTC
CDR3 protein: CASSPRTDSYGYTF

clone size: -
D gene: -
V gene: TRBV18
J gene: TRBJ1-2
CDR3 length: 17
CDR3 DNA: TGTGCCAGCTCACCAATGAGCGGGGGGGAAAAGCTCTATGGCTACACCTTC
CDR3 protein: CASSPMSGGEKLYGYTF

clone size: -
D gene: TRBD2
V gene: TRBV19
J gene: TRBJ2-1
CDR3 length: 15
CDR3 DNA: TGTGCCAGTAGGCGGGAGGGCGGCTCCTACAATGAGCAGTTCTTC
CDR3 protein: CASRREGGSYNEQFF

clone size: -
D gene: TRBD2
V gene: TRBV6-1
J gene: TRBJ2-3
CDR3 length: 16
CDR3 DNA: TGTGCCAGCAGTGAACGGAGAAGCGGGGGTACAGATACGCAGTATTTT
CDR3 protein: CASSERRSGGTDTQYF

clone size: -
D gene: TRBD2
V gene: TRBV5-1
J gene: TRBJ2-1
CDR3 length: 14
CDR3 DNA: TGCGCCAGCAGCTTGACTAGCGGGATAAATGAGCAGTTCTTC
CDR3 protein: CASSLTSGINEQFF

clone size: -
D gene: -
V gene: TRBV5-1
J gene: TRBJ2-5
CDR3 length: 13
CDR3 DNA: TGCGCCAGCAGAACGGGGCAGCAAGAGACCCAGTACTTC
CDR3 protein: CASRTGQQETQYF

clone size: -
D gene: -
V gene: TRBV30
J gene: TRBJ1-2
CDR3 length: 13
CDR3 DNA: TGTGCCTGGACACGTTTGGGCCCCTATGGCTACACCTTC
CDR3 protein: CAWTRLGPYGYTF

clone size: -
D gene: -
V gene: TRBV6-1
J gene: TRBJ1-5
CDR3 length: 13
CDR3 DNA: TGTGCCAGCAGTGAACGGGGTGGTCAGCCCCAGCATTTT
CDR3 protein: CASSERGGQPQHF

clone size: -
D gene: -
V gene: TRBV19
J gene: TRBJ1-2
CDR3 length: 16
CDR3 DNA: TGTGCCAGTACCCAAAGGATTAGACTGGCCGGCTATGGCTACACCTTC
CDR3 protein: CASTQRIRLAGYGYTF

clone size: -
D gene: TRBD1
V gene: TRBV6-6
J gene: TRBJ1-3
CDR3 length: 14
CDR3 DNA: TGTGCCAGCAGTTTCAGGGGGCCCGGAAACACCATATATTTT
CDR3 protein: CASSFRGPGNTIYF

clone size: -
D gene: -
V gene: TRBV19
J gene: TRBJ1-5
CDR3 length: 15
CDR3 DNA: TGTGCCAGTAGTACAGCACGCGGGACGAATCAGCCCCAGCATTTT
CDR3 protein: CASSTARGTNQPQHF

clone size: -
D gene: -
V gene: TRBV5-6
J gene: TRBJ2-4
CDR3 length: 13
CDR3 DNA: TGTGCCAGCAGCCCGGGGCGCAAAAACATTCAGTACTTC
CDR3 protein: CASSPGRKNIQYF

clone size: -
D gene: TRBD1
V gene: TRBV18
J gene: TRBJ1-3
CDR3 length: 16
CDR3 DNA: TGTGCCAGCTCATACGACAGGGTGGACTCTGGAAACACCATATATTTT
CDR3 protein: CASSYDRVDSGNTIYF

clone size: -
D gene: -
V gene: TRBV6-5
J gene: TRBJ2-7
CDR3 length: 14
CDR3 DNA: TGTGCGGTGGGTTTACAGGGCCTTTCCTACGAGCAGTACTTC
CDR3 protein: CAVGLQGLSYEQYF

clone size: once
D gene: -
V gene: TRBV20-1
J gene: TRBJ1-1
CDR3 length: 11
CDR3 DNA: TGCAGTAGCAGGGAGCTGACTGAAGCTTTCTTT
CDR3 protein: CSSRELTEAFF

clone size: -
D gene: TRBD1
V gene: TRBV7-9
J gene: TRBJ1-1
CDR3 length: 15
CDR3 DNA: TGTGCCAGCAGCTTATTAGGGGGCGCGTTCACTGAAGCTTTCTTT
CDR3 protein: CASSLLGGAFTEAFF

clone size: -
D gene: -
V gene: TRBV14
J gene: TRBJ2-7
CDR3 length: 14
CDR3 DNA: TGTGCCAGCAGCCAATTGGGGTCCTCCTACGAGCAGTACTTC
CDR3 protein: CASSQLGSSYEQYF

clone size: -
D gene: -
V gene: TRBV18
J gene: TRBJ2-5
CDR3 length: 12
CDR3 DNA: TGTGCCAGCTCACCAAAAGGGGAGACCCAGTACTTC
CDR3 protein: CASSPKGETQYF

clone size: once
D gene: -
V gene: TRBV30
J gene: TRBJ1-2
CDR3 length: 14
CDR3 DNA: TGTGCCTGGTACGGAAGCACTCAAACCTATGGCTACACCTTC
CDR3 protein: CAWYGSTQTYGYTF

clone size: -
D gene: -
V gene: TRBV9
J gene: TRBJ2-4
CDR3 length: 16
CDR3 DNA: TGTGCCAGCAGCCAAGCAGGTCGGGCCGCCGAGGGCATTCAGTACTTC
CDR3 protein: CASSQAGRAAEGIQYF

clone size: -
D gene: TRBD1
V gene: TRBV5-1
J gene: TRBJ1-1
CDR3 length: 13
CDR3 DNA: TGCGCCAGCAGCTTAACAGGGGACACTGAAGCTTTCTTT
CDR3 protein: CASSLTGDTEAFF

clone size: -
D gene: -
V gene: TRBV7-9
J gene: TRBJ1-2
CDR3 length: 13
CDR3 DNA: TGTGCCAGCAGCCGCCCAGGCGTCTATGGCTACACCTTC
CDR3 protein: CASSRPGVYGYTF

clone size: -
D gene: -
V gene: TRBV6-6
J gene: TRBJ2-5
CDR3 length: 13
CDR3 DNA: TGTGCCAGCAGCTCCACAGTACAAGAGACCCAGTACTTC
CDR3 protein: CASSSTVQETQYF

clone size: -
D gene: -
V gene: TRBV10-3
J gene: TRBJ1-1
CDR3 length: 13
CDR3 DNA: TGTGCCCACCAGGTGGGGGGCCGCGCTGAAGCTTTCTTT
CDR3 protein: CAHQVGGRAEAFF

clone size: -
D gene: -
V gene: TRBV28
J gene: TRBJ1-1
CDR3 length: 14
CDR3 DNA: TGTGCCAGCACGTACGGGGGGATGAACACTGAAGCTTTCTTT
CDR3 protein: CASTYGGMNTEAFF

clone size: once
D gene: -
V gene: TRBV5-1
J gene: TRBJ1-2
CDR3 length: 14
CDR3 DNA: TGCGCCAGCAGCTCCTTTCAGACCAACTATGGCTACACCTTC
CDR3 protein: CASSSFQTNYGYTF

clone size: -
D gene: -
V gene: TRBV5-1
J gene: TRBJ1-1
CDR3 length: 14
CDR3 DNA: TGCGCCAGCAGCTCCGGGGAGTGGAACACTGAAGCTTTCTTT
CDR3 protein: CASSSGEWNTEAFF